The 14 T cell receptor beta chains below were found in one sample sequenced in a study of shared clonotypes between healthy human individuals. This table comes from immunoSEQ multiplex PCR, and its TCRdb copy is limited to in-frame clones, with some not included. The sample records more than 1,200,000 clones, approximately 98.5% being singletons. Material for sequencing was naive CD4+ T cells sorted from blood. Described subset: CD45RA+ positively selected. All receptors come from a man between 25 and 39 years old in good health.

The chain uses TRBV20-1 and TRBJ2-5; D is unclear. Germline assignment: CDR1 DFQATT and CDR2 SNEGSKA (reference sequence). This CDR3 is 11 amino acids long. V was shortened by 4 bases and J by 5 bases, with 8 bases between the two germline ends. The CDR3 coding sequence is TGCAGTGCTACTATCAGCGAGACCCAGTACTTC. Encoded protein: CSATISETQYF.

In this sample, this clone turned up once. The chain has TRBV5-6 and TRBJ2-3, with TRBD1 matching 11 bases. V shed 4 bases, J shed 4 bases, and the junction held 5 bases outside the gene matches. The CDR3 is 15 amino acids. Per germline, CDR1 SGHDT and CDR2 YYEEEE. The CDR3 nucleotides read TGTGCCAGCAGCCCTGGACAGGGGGCTTCAGATACGCAGTATTTT. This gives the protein CASSPGQGASDTQYF.

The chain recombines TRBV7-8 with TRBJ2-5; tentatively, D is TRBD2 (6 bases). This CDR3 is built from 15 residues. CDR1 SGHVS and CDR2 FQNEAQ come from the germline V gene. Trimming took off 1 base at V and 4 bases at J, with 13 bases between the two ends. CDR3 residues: CASSLVGGVGETQYF. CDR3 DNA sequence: TGTGCCAGCAGCTTAGTAGGAGGGGTGGGAGAGACCCAGTACTTC.

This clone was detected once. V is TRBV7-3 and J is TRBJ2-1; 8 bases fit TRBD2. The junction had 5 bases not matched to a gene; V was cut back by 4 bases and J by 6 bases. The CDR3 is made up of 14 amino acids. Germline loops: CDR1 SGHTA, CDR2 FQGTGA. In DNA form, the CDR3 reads TGTGCCAGCAGCTCAGCGGGAGTTCGCAATGAGCAGTTCTTC. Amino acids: CASSSAGVRNEQFF.

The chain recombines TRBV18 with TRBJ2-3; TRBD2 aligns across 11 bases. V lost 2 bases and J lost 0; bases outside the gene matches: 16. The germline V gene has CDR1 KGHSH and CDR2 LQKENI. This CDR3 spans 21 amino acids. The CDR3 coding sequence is TGTGCCAGCTCACCATGGGGAACTAGCGGGAGAGGGCCCTGGAGCACAGATACGCAGTATTTT. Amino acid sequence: CASSPWGTSGRGPWSTDTQYF.

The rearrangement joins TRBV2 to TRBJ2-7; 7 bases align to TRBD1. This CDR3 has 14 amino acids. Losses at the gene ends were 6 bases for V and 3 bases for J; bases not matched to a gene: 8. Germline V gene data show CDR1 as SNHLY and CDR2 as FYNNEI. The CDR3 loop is CASSLLGQVYEQYF. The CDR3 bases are TGTGCCAGCAGCTTACTAGGACAGGTCTACGAGCAGTACTTC.

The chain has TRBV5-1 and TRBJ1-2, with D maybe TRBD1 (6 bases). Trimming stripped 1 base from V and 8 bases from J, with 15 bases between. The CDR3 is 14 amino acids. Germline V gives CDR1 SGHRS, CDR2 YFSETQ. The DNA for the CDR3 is TGCGCCAGCAGCTTGCCGTCACAGGGCGGCGGCTACACCTTC. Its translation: CASSLPSQGGGYTF. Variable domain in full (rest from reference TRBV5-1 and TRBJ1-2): KAGVTQTPRYLIKTRGQQVTLSCSPISGHRSVSWYQQTPGQGLQFLFEYFSETQRNKGNFPGRFSGRQFSNSRSEMNVSTLELGDSALYLCASSLPSQGGGYTFGSGTRLTVV.

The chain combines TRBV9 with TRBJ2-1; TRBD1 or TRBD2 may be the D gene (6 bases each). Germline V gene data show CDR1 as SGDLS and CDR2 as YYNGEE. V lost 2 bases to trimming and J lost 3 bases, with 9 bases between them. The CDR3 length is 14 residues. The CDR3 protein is CASSVGGHYNEQFF. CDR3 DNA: TGTGCCAGCAGCGTGGGGGGCCACTACAATGAGCAGTTCTTC.

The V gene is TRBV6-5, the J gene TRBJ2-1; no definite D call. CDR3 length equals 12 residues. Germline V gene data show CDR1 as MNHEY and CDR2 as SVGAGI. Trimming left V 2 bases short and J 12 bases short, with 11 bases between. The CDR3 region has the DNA TGTGCCAGCAGTTACCCCAGTTCGGGGCAGTTCTTC. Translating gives CASSYPSSGQFF.

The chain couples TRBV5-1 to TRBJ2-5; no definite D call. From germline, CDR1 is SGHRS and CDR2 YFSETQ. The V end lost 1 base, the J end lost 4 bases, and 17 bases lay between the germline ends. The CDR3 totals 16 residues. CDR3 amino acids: CASSLLGAAGGETQYF. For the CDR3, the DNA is TGCGCCAGCAGCTTGCTGGGCGCCGCAGGCGGAGAGACCCAGTACTTC.

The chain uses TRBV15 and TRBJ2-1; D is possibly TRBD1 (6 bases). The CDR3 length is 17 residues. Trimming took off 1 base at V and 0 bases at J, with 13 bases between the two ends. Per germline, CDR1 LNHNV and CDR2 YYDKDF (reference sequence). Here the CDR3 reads CATSRVAGESSYNEQFF. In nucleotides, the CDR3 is TGTGCCACCAGCAGAGTTGCAGGGGAGAGCTCCTACAATGAGCAGTTCTTC.

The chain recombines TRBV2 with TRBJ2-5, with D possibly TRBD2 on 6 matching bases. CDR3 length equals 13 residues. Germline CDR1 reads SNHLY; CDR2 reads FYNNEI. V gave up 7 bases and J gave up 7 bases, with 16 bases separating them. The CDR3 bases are TGTGCCAGCATGGTCAGGGACTTTGTGACCCAGTACTTC. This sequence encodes CASMVRDFVTQYF.

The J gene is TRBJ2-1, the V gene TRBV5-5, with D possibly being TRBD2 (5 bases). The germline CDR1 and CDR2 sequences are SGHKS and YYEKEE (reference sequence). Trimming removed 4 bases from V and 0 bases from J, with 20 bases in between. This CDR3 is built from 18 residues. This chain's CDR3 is CASSEASNRAVSYNEQFF. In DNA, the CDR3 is TGTGCCAGCAGCGAAGCTTCCAACCGAGCGGTCTCCTACAATGAGCAGTTCTTC.

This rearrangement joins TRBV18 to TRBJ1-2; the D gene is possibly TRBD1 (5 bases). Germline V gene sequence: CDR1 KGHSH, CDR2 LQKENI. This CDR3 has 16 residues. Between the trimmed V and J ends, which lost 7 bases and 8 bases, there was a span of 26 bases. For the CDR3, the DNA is TGTGCCAGCTACAGAGGGGCAGCGACAAGTACGCGGGGCTACACCTTC. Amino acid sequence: CASYRGAATSTRGYTF.